Below, 22 T cell receptor beta chains from the same sample are listed, as sequenced in a study of T-cell memory formation after mild COVID-19. TCRdb re-derived calls from the 5' RACE reads in MiXCR, one entry per CDR3 protein. The sample lists about 360,000 distinct CDR3 sequences, approximately 14% occurring once. Material for sequencing was PBMCs or a T cell subset sorted from them (not recorded which). The receptor source for this set is a man aged 18 to 29 who had mild COVID-19 (a few samples of this study predate the infection). Cell type and time point are not known.

The rearrangement joins TRBV5-1 to TRBJ2-5; D might be TRBD2 (5 bases). CDR3 length equals 16 residues. The germline V and J ends were trimmed by 0 bases and 1 base, with 13 bases remaining between them. Germline V CDR1 and CDR2: SGHRS, YFSETQ. In nucleotides, the CDR3 is TGCGCCAGCAGCTTGGCGTTTAGGGCGGGCCAAGAGACCCAGTACTTC. Its protein is CASSLAFRAGQETQYF. The whole variable domain, remainder taken from reference TRBV5-1 and TRBJ2-5, is KAGVTQTPRYLIKTRGQQVTLSCSPISGHRSVSWYQQTPGQGLQFLFEYFSETQRNKGNFPGRFSGRQFSNSRSEMNVSTLELGDSALYLCASSLAFRAGQETQYFGPGTRLLVL.

This chain connects TRBV28 to TRBJ2-5; 9 bases line up with TRBD2. V lost 3 bases, J lost 3 bases, and 5 bases stayed unmatched. The length of the CDR3 is 15 residues. The germline V gene encodes CDR1 MDHEN and CDR2 SYDVKM. This chain's CDR3 is CASSLRAGGKETQYF. In DNA, the CDR3 is TGTGCCAGCAGTTTGCGAGCGGGGGGTAAAGAGACCCAGTACTTC.

The chain combines TRBV29-1 with TRBJ2-5; weak D call: TRBD1 (6 bases). The CDR3 is 12 amino acids. Trimming removed 4 bases from V and 4 bases from J, with 10 bases in between. CDR1 and CDR2 (germline): SQVTM, ANQGSEA. DNA for the CDR3: TGCAGCGTTGTTGGGGGCCCAGAGACCCAGTACTTC. It is translated as CSVVGGPETQYF.

This clonotype was counted at least ten times. The V call is TRBV5-1, the J call TRBJ2-3; D might be TRBD2 (6 bases). The CDR3 spans 15 residues. Germline CDR1 reads SGHRS; CDR2 reads YFSETQ. Trimming removed 4 bases from V and 6 bases from J, with 18 bases in between. In DNA, the CDR3 is TGCGCCAGCAGCATTGGTCTGACCCGGGGGGATACGCAGTATTTT. Its protein product is CASSIGLTRGDTQYF.

In this sample, this clonotype turned up a few times. This sequence joins TRBV30 and TRBJ2-1; no clear D. V lost 4 bases to trimming and J lost 8 bases, with 9 bases between them. Germline CDR1 and CDR2: GTSNPN and SVGIG (reference sequence). This CDR3 has 11 amino acids. The CDR3 bases are TGTGCCTGGACTCTATTCGATGAGCAGTTCTTC. It yields the protein CAWTLFDEQFF.

This clonotype was seen repeatedly, ten times or more. The rearrangement links TRBV23-1 to TRBJ2-3; 9 positions agree with TRBD2. TRBV23-1 is identified as an open reading frame with a role that is uncertain. The CDR3 totals 16 residues. Trimming removed 4 bases from V and 0 bases from J; junction bases left unmatched: 5. CDR3 amino acids: CASSLVTSGSTDTQYF. The DNA of the CDR3 is TGCGCCAGCAGTCTCGTGACTAGCGGAAGCACAGATACGCAGTATTTT.

V gene TRBV7-2 combines with J gene TRBJ2-1; 10 nucleotides align to TRBD2. The V gene's germline CDR1 is SGHTA and CDR2 FQGNSA. The CDR3 has 16 amino acids. The trim removed 5 bases at V and 4 bases at J, leaving 8 bases unmatched. The CDR3 sequence: CASSDKGLATYNEQFF. The CDR3 DNA reads as TGTGCCAGCAGCGACAAGGGACTAGCGACTTACAATGAGCAGTTCTTC.

This chain uses TRBV6-6 with TRBJ2-5, with 8 positions matching TRBD2. The trim removed 8 bases at V and 3 bases at J, leaving 8 bases unmatched. CDR1 is MNHNY, CDR2 SVGAGI, per germline (reference sequence). The CDR3 is 14 amino acids. The CDR3 is CASLGTSGEETQYF. The CDR3 DNA reads TGTGCCAGCCTCGGCACTAGCGGCGAAGAGACCCAGTACTTC.

This clonotype was counted between two and nine times. The V gene is TRBV4-1, the J gene TRBJ2-1; D remains unclear. V lost 1 base and J lost 8, with 3 bases in between. The CDR3 is 11 amino acids. CDR1 is MGHRA, CDR2 YSYEKL, per germline. The CDR3 DNA follows: TGCGCCAGCAGCCAAGGGTATGAGCAGTTCTTC. It is translated as CASSQGYEQFF.

The V and J genes are TRBV7-9 and TRBJ1-1; 7 bases line up with TRBD1. Unmatched junction bases numbered 7, after V lost 5 bases and J lost 7 bases. CDR3 size: 13 residues. CDR1 and CDR2 from the germline V gene are SEHNR and FQNEAQ (reference sequence). This chain's CDR3 is CASSLRTGVEAFF. CDR3 coding DNA: TGTGCCAGCAGCCTCAGGACAGGCGTTGAAGCTTTCTTT.

This clonotype appeared many times. The rearrangement links TRBV6-1 to TRBJ1-4, with D unclear. This CDR3 contains 14 residues. From germline, CDR1 is MNHNS and CDR2 SASEGT. The V gene lost 2 bases and the J gene lost 1 base, with 5 bases spanning the gap. CDR3 protein: CASSETRTNEKLFF. Here the CDR3 DNA reads TGTGCCAGCAGTGAAACAAGAACTAATGAAAAACTGTTTTTT.

The chain joins TRBV11-2 to TRBJ1-1; TRBD1 is a possible D gene (5 bases). Germline V gene sequence: CDR1 SGHAT, CDR2 FQNNGV. The CDR3 covers 17 residues. The V end was cut by 5 bases, the J end by 1 base, with 20 bases between. The CDR3 here is CASSPRRSFGANTEAFF. The CDR3 DNA follows: TGTGCCAGCAGCCCCCGACGTTCCTTCGGGGCGAACACTGAAGCTTTCTTT. The complete variable domain, with remaining parts taken from reference TRBV11-2 and TRBJ1-1, reads EAGVAQSPRYKIIEKRQSVAFWCNPISGHATLYWYQQILGQGPKLLIQFQNNGVVDDSQLPKDRFSAERLKGVDSTLKIQPAKLEDSAVYLCASSPRRSFGANTEAFFGQGTRLTVV.

The CDR3 reads CASSPQGQANYGYTF. The CDR3, as DNA: TGTGCCAGCAGTCCCCAGGGACAGGCTAACTATGGCTACACCTTC. The chain recombines TRBV6-5 with TRBJ1-2, with 8 positions matching TRBD1. V lost 5 bases to trimming and J lost 0 bases; unmatched junction nucleotides: 5. The CDR3 has 15 amino acids. Germline lookup yields CDR1 MNHEY and CDR2 SVGAGI.

In this sample, this clonotype turned up a few times. This sequence joins TRBV7-2 and TRBJ2-5; 7 bases match TRBD1. Germline-derived CDR1 and CDR2 are SGHTA and FQGNSA. The CDR3 covers 17 residues. The ends lost 3 bases at V and 4 bases at J; junction bases unmatched: 14. The CDR3 loop is CASSLGTDRGAGETQYF. The CDR3 DNA follows: TGTGCCAGCAGCTTGGGGACAGACCGGGGCGCAGGAGAGACCCAGTACTTC.

By proportion, this clonotype is medium-sized. The junction shows a germline mismatch at one end, possibly a read error. This chain connects TRBV5-1 to TRBJ2-5; D tentatively fits TRBD1 or TRBD2 (5 bases each). The CDR3 has 12 residues. Per germline, CDR1 SGHRS and CDR2 YFSETQ. CDR3 sequence (DNA): TGTGCCAGCAGCTTAGAGGGGGAGACCCAGTACTTC. It specifies CASSLEGETQYF.

The gene calls are TRBV29-1 and TRBJ2-7; TRBD1 is a possible D gene (6 bases). V was cut by 6 bases and J by 7 bases, with 22 bases left in between. Germline values: CDR1 SQVTM, CDR2 ANQGSEA. The CDR3 sequence is 14 residues long. The CDR3 protein is CSVAGTSPPEEQYF. The CDR3 DNA sequence: TGCAGCGTAGCCGGGACATCTCCTCCGGAAGAGCAGTACTTC.

This clonotype was recorded at least ten times. The rearrangement joins TRBV29-1 to TRBJ2-5; perhaps TRBD2 as D (6 bases). The CDR3 runs 15 residues. V lost 7 bases to trimming and J lost 2 bases, with 20 bases between them. Germline V gene sequence: CDR1 SQVTM, CDR2 ANQGSEA. The CDR3 DNA sequence: TGCAGCGCCGATCTCAAGGCGGGGTTTCAAGAGACCCAGTACTTC. It specifies CSADLKAGFQETQYF.

This rearrangement joins TRBV6-6 to TRBJ1-5; 8 bases match TRBD1. In germline, CDR1 is MNHNY, CDR2 SVGAGI (reference sequence). CDR3 length: 13 amino acids. With 7 bases clipped from V and 8 bases from J, the junction kept 7 bases outside the gene matches. CDR3 nucleotide sequence: TGTGCCAGCACTGACAGGGGCGGGGAGCCCCAGCATTTT. Its translation: CASTDRGGEPQHF.

CDR3 sequence: CASRQRGLAGAADTQYF. The CDR3 DNA reads as TGCGCCAGCAGACAAAGGGGACTAGCGGGGGCGGCAGATACGCAGTATTTT. This sequence joins TRBV4-1 and TRBJ2-3, with 14 bases matching TRBD2. With V trimmed by 6 bases and J by 4 bases, 9 bases remained unmatched. The CDR3 has 17 amino acids. Germline V gives CDR1 MGHRA, CDR2 YSYEKL.

The rearrangement uses TRBV7-2 and TRBJ2-1; 7 nucleotides match TRBD1. The germline V gene has CDR1 SGHTA and CDR2 FQGNSA. The CDR3 runs to 14 residues. The trim removed 6 bases at V and 6 bases at J, leaving 8 bases unmatched. The DNA for the CDR3 is TGTGCCAGCAGACCGGGACAGTCTTTCAATGAGCAGTTCTTC. This translates into CASRPGQSFNEQFF.

This clonotype was found a few times. The genes are TRBV6-1 and TRBJ1-1; D not certain. The germline CDR1 and CDR2 sequences are MNHNS and SASEGT. The germline V and J ends were trimmed by 7 bases and 1 base, with 13 bases remaining between them. This CDR3 contains 14 residues. The CDR3 DNA is TGTGCCAGCACCTCAGTAGGTTCGAACACTGAAGCTTTCTTT. It specifies CASTSVGSNTEAFF.

This clonotype was seen only a few times. CDR3 coding DNA: TGCGCCAGCAGCTTGGCGGGACAGGGGGAGACCCAGTACTTC. This sequence encodes CASSLAGQGETQYF. The genes are TRBV5-1 and TRBJ2-5, with TRBD1 identical over 10 bases. CDR1 is SGHRS, CDR2 YFSETQ, per germline. CDR3 length equals 14 residues. Losses at the gene ends were 0 bases for V and 5 bases for J; bases not matched to a gene: 1.